A selection of T cell receptor beta chains follows, all from one sample in a study of radiotherapy plus CTLA-4 blockade in lung cancer. The protocol was immunoSEQ multiplex PCR, while the TCRdb copy is restricted to in-frame clones and leaves out a portion. The data show about 45,000 clones, around 72% seen once. The material was peripheral blood, obtained from a patient treated with radiotherapy plus ipilimumab. Receptors were obtained from a human donor with non-small cell lung cancer who had a complete response to radiotherapy plus ipilimumab. The CDR3 runs from the conserved cysteine through the conserved F or W. The D gene is left open where the match is weak. The size of a clone is reported for some rows only, either as once, few or many, or as a class for expanded clones.

TRBV28	TRBJ1-2	.	.	TGTGCCAGCAGTTTTCCCCTTGGTGGGGGCGCAGGGGTGAAAGGCTACACCTTC	CASSFPLGGGAGVKGYTF
TRBV27	TRBJ2-5	.	.	TGTGCCAGCAGTTGGGGGGAGTCTGGGGAGACCCAGTACTTC	CASSWGESGETQYF
TRBV27	TRBJ2-7	TRBD2	.	TGTGCCAGCAGCGGGACTAGCGGTTCCGAGCAGTACTTC	CASSGTSGSEQYF
TRBV4-1	TRBJ1-2	TRBD1	few	TGCGCCAGCAGCCAGGTCGACAGGGGGCCGTCAGGGAGCTACACCTTC	CASSQVDRGPSGSYTF
TRBV7-2	TRBJ2-2	.	.	TGTGCCAGCAGATCCGGACGGGGAAACACCGGGGAGCTGTTTTTT	CASRSGRGNTGELFF
TRBV6-4	TRBJ1-2	.	few	TGTGCCAGCAGTGAATTCGGGAACTATGGCTACACCTTC	CASSEFGNYGYTF
TRBV30	TRBJ1-2	.	.	TGTGCCTGGAGGAAGACAGGTCGCGCTGGCTACACCTTC	CAWRKTGRAGYTF
TRBV19	TRBJ1-5	.	.	TGTGCCAGTAGTATGCCCGCGGGGACGGGACTGAAAAATCAGCCCCAGCATTTT	CASSMPAGTGLKNQPQHF
TRBV30	TRBJ1-4	.	.	TGTGCCTGGAGGCGGGCAGATAATGAAAAACTGTTTTTT	CAWRRADNEKLFF
TRBV19	TRBJ2-1	TRBD2	.	TGTGCCAGTAGTGTCCTACTAGCGGGAGGGGGGAATGAGCAGTTCTTC	CASSVLLAGGGNEQFF
TRBV27	TRBJ1-2	TRBD1	.	TGTGCCAGCAGACCCGAAGGGACAGGGGGATTCGGCTACACCTTC	CASRPEGTGGFGYTF
TRBV15	TRBJ2-1	TRBD1	.	TGTGCCACCAGCAGAGGACAGGGGGAGAATGAGCAGTTCTTC	CATSRGQGENEQFF
TRBV4-3	TRBJ2-1	.	.	TGCGCCAGCAGCCTCCTTACGCGGGCACAGCCATACAATGAGCAGTTCTTC	CASSLLTRAQPYNEQFF
TRBV29-1	TRBJ2-3	TRBD2	.	TGCAGCGTTGGAAAAGCTAGCGGGAGAACAGATACGCAGTATTTT	CSVGKASGRTDTQYF
TRBV28	TRBJ1-5	TRBD1	.	TGTGCCGGATCAACAGGGGGGAGCAATCAGCCCCAGCATTTT	CAGSTGGSNQPQHF
TRBV15	TRBJ1-3	.	.	TGTGCCACCAGCAGAGAAGGCAGGGTATCCGGAAACACCATATATTTT	CATSREGRVSGNTIYF
TRBV7-9	TRBJ2-5	.	.	TGTGCCAGCAGCTTAGTTCAGGGCTGGAGCGAGACCCAGTACTTC	CASSLVQGWSETQYF
TRBV11-2	TRBJ1-1	TRBD1	.	TGTGCCAGCAGCTTAGCCAGGGGGCTTGGCACTGAAGCTTTCTTT	CASSLARGLGTEAFF
TRBV11-2	TRBJ2-7	.	.	TGTGCCAGCAGCTTCCAACGAGGGAGCTTCGCCTCGGACGAGCAGTACTTC	CASSFQRGSFASDEQYF
TRBV6-5	TRBJ1-2	.	.	TGTGCCAGCAGTCGACTCCTTTCGGATTCTGGCTACACCTTC	CASSRLLSDSGYTF
TRBV4-3	TRBJ1-1	.	few	TGCGCCAGCAGCCAAGTTACAAACACTGAAGCTTTCTTT	CASSQVTNTEAFF
TRBV19	TRBJ2-1	TRBD1	once	TGTGCCAGTAGTACAGACAGGGGGCCCTACAATGAGCAGTTCTTC	CASSTDRGPYNEQFF
TRBV7-8	TRBJ2-7	.	.	TGTGCCAGCAGCAATGGACAAGGGGCCTCCTACGAGCAGTACTTC	CASSNGQGASYEQYF
TRBV7-8	TRBJ2-7	.	.	TGTGCCAGCAGCTTAGCGCGACTGAGACTATCCGAGCAGTACTTC	CASSLARLRLSEQYF
TRBV7-9	TRBJ2-1	TRBD1	.	TGTGCTACCGACCCGGGACAGGGGAGGGGATCCTCCTACAATGAGCAGTTCTTC	CATDPGQGRGSSYNEQFF